This paragraph covers one T cell receptor beta chain sequence. The sample originates from a study of blood T cell repertoires in COVID-19. Study information: Specimens from acute and convalescent COVID-19 originated in the United States, Italy and Spain. In each case, the material was cDNA or gDNA derived from T cells, B-cell-depleted T cells, or PBMCs.

In the original processing: Reference gene primer amplification gave nucleated cell count estimates. The repertoire was sequenced with immunoSEQ multiplex PCR; TCRdb's copy has only in-frame clones and lacks some. That table furnishes V, J and clone size, whereas the DNA furnished D and trimming. The sample yields some 200,000 clones, about 80% seen once. Trimming removed 0 bases at V and 9 bases at J, with 9 bases between. Germline assignment: CDR1 SGHTA and CDR2 FQGNSA. The CDR3 is made up of 13 amino acids. The origin of this receptor is a human donor with acute or convalescent COVID-19. The donor label of this sample is uncertain. Specimen: peripheral blood. The chain recombines TRBV7-2 with TRBJ2-1; a possible D gene is TRBD1 (6 bases). CDR3 nucleotide sequence: TGTGCCAGCAGCTTAGCGGGGGCTCGTGAGCAGTTCTTC. It specifies CASSLAGAREQFF.